Listed here are 4 T cell receptor beta chains from one sample, sequenced in a study of human T cells and chemical hapten exposure. TCRdb re-called the RACE reads with MiXCR, one entry per CDR3 protein. Of under 200,000 distinct CDR3 sequences detected, about a quarter appear once; the ten largest clones hold about 2.1%. Stated time point: patch test 3, about 24 weeks after DPC sensitization. As for treatment: therapeutic diphenylcyclopropenone sensitization with weekly scalp DPC. This specimen consisted of whole blood, obtained in connection with sensitization to the hapten diphenylcyclopropenone (DPC). The receptors come from a woman aged 18-35 years with alopecia areata. Some clones in this sample may be carry-over from other donors' samples.

The V call is TRBV21-1, the J call TRBJ2-7; TRBD2 is the table's D call, not checked against the DNA. TRBV21-1 is classified as a pseudogene. The CDR3 has 17 amino acids. CDR3 sequence (DNA): TGTGCCAGCAGCAAAGCGCTTTCTAGCGGGAGAATAGAGGAGCAGTACTTC. This encodes CASSKALSSGRIEEQYF.

This clonotype was observed a few times. The rearrangement uses TRBV3-1 and TRBJ2-7; D gene unclear. CDR3 length equals 15 residues. Germline lookup yields CDR1 LGHDT and CDR2 YNNKEL (reference sequence). Trimming pared 4 bases from V and 2 bases from J, leaving 15 bases between. CDR3 sequence: CASSPTKKGPYEQYF. Here the CDR3 DNA reads TGTGCCAGCAGCCCTACGAAGAAGGGCCCCTACGAGCAGTACTTC.

The J gene is TRBJ1-5, the V gene TRBV20-1; the D gene is possibly TRBD1 (6 bases). CDR1 is DFQATT and CDR2 is SNEGSKA in the germline V gene (reference sequence). V lost 7 bases, J lost 0 bases, and 19 bases lay in between. This CDR3 comprises 16 residues. CDR3 region: CSVKSGGGLSNQPQHF. CDR3 DNA sequence: TGCAGTGTTAAATCGGGGGGGGGGCTTAGCAATCAGCCCCAGCATTTT.

V is TRBV10-3 and J is TRBJ2-5; 11 bases agree with TRBD2. The CDR3 length is 17 residues. From germline, CDR1 is ENHRY and CDR2 SYGVKD. The J segment lost 5 bases and the V segment lost 3 bases, leaving 11 bases of the junction unmatched. CDR3 sequence: CAISDAVTSGVQETQYF. In DNA, the CDR3 is TGTGCCATCAGTGATGCTGTGACTAGCGGGGTACAGGAGACCCAGTACTTC.